This entry lists 5 T cell receptor beta chains sequenced from one sample in a study of T cell responses to AZD1222 COVID-19 vaccine. Using immunoSEQ multiplex PCR, the repertoire was profiled, and TCRdb retains in-frame clones only, with some absent. The table includes around 150,000 clones, about 90% detected once. Source: peripheral blood, taken 28 days after the second AZD1222 dose. The receptors shown here come from an adult who received the AZD1222 COVID-19 vaccine.

This chain uses TRBV20-1 with TRBJ1-5; perhaps TRBD1 as D (5 bases). V lost 3 bases, J lost 0 bases, and 9 bases lay in between. The CDR3 extends over 14 amino acids. Germline V gene data show CDR1 as DFQATT and CDR2 as SNEGSKA (reference sequence). Here the CDR3 DNA reads TGCAGTGCTAGTCCCAGGGATAGCAATCAGCCCCAGCATTTT. This translates into CSASPRDSNQPQHF.

The chain couples TRBV7-9 to TRBJ1-2; D may be TRBD1 (6 bases). Trimming shortened V by 1 base and J by 2 bases, and 11 bases separated the two germline ends. CDR1 SEHNR and CDR2 FQNEAQ come from the germline V gene (reference sequence). CDR3 length: 15 residues. The CDR3: CASSLGPGENYGYTF. CDR3 nucleotide sequence: TGTGCCAGCAGCTTAGGACCAGGGGAGAACTATGGCTACACCTTC.

V usage is TRBV5-6 and J usage is TRBJ1-4; D unresolved. The V gene's germline CDR1 is SGHDT and CDR2 YYEEEE. Trimming left V 0 bases short and J 4 bases short, with 10 bases between. The CDR3 length is 15 residues. CDR3 loop: CASSLEGGRNEKLFF. In DNA, the CDR3 is TGTGCCAGCAGCTTGGAGGGTGGTCGTAATGAAAAACTGTTTTTT. The full variable domain, its missing parts supplied by reference TRBV5-6 and TRBJ1-4, is DAGVTQSPTHLIKTRGQQVTLRCSPKSGHDTVSWYQQALGQGPQFIFQYYEEEERQRGNFPDRFSGHQFPNYSSELNVNALLLGDSALYLCASSLEGGRNEKLFFGSGTQLSVL.

This sequence joins TRBV7-8 and TRBJ1-1; TRBD1 matches 7 bases. This CDR3 is 16 amino acids long. V gave up 0 bases and J gave up 1 base; unmatched junction bases: 5. The germline gives CDR1 SGHVS, CDR2 FQNEAQ. In DNA form, the CDR3 reads TGTGCCAGCAGCTTAGCGCTAACAGGGGAGAACACTGAAGCTTTCTTT. As protein: CASSLALTGENTEAFF. Drawing the rest from reference TRBV7-8 and TRBJ1-1, the complete variable domain is GAGVSQSPRYKVAKRGQDVALRCDPISGHVSLFWYQQALGQGPEFLTYFQNEAQLDKSGLPSDRFFAERPEGSVSTLKIQRTQQEDSAVYLCASSLALTGENTEAFFGQGTRLTVV.

The gene calls are TRBV5-1 and TRBJ2-7; TRBD1 might be the D (6 bases). CDR1 SGHRS and CDR2 YFSETQ come from the germline V gene. Trimming left V 4 bases short and J 2 bases short, with 13 bases between. This CDR3 spans 14 amino acids. The CDR3 nucleotides are TGCGCCAGCAGCACCAGGGACATCGCCTACGAGCAGTACTTC. This sequence encodes CASSTRDIAYEQYF.